This record looks at one T cell receptor (beta chain) sequence and its context. What it recognizes is unknown. These data belong to a study of blood T cells in healthy people across ages. It was with a sample-barcoded 5' primer and a J-beta primer mix that a second PCR of about 6 to 11 cycles was run. Each CDR3 protein gets one entry after TCRdb re-called the 5' RACE reads with MiXCR. The table records 1.5 million to 2 million distinct CDR3 sequences, around 48% of them present only once. Study results and caveats: The diversity estimates, figures obtained from one million T cells, were considered underestimates.

Samples each had at least 5.5 micrograms of total RNA extracted. Material: blood. This clonotype was obtained from a woman between 35 and 50 years old in good health.

CDR3 coding DNA: TGTGCCAGCAGTTCAGGGGGCTCTGACACCGGGGAGCTGTTTTTT. Its protein is CASSSGGSDTGELFF. The chain uses TRBV6-2 or TRBV6-3 and TRBJ2-2, with 8 positions matching TRBD1. The ends lost 4 bases at V and 3 bases at J; junction bases unmatched: 4. CDR1 and CDR2 from the germline V gene are MNHEY and SVGEGT. The CDR3 covers 15 residues.